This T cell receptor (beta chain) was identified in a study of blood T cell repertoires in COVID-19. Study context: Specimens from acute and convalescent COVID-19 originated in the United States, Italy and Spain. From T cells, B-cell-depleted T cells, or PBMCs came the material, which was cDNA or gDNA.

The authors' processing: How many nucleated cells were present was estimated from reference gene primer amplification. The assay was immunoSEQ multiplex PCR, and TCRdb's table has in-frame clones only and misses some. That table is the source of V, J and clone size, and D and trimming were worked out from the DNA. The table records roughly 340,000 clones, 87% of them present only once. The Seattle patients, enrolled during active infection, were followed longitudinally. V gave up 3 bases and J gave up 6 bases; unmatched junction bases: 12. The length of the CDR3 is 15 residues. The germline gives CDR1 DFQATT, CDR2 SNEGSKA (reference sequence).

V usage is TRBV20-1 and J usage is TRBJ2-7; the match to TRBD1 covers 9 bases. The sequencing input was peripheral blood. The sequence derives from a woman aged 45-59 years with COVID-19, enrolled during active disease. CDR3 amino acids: CSASREQGAAGEQYF. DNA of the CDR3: TGCAGTGCTAGTCGGGAACAGGGGGCGGCTGGCGAGCAGTACTTC.